This T cell receptor beta chain was captured in a study of blood T cell repertoires in COVID-19. Original data processing: Researchers report that nucleated cell counts were estimated from reference gene primer amplification. Here immunoSEQ multiplex PCR was the method, and the copy in TCRdb shows in-frame clones only, minus some. The V and J calls and the clone size are those of that table, but D and trimming were determined from the DNA. The sample holds tens of thousands of clones, about 88% seen once. The CDR3 covers 14 residues. Losses at the gene ends were 4 bases for V and 6 bases for J; bases not matched to a gene: 4. CDR1 KGHSH and CDR2 LQKENI come from the germline V gene.

The TCR sequence derives from a human donor in a cohort sampled during active COVID-19. The sample taken for sequencing was peripheral blood. The chain recombines TRBV18 with TRBJ2-1, with 9 bases aligning to TRBD2. CDR3 DNA: TGTGCCAGCTCACTTTTGGGACTAGCCAATGAGCAGTTCTTC. Translated: CASSLLGLANEQFF. Together with reference TRBV18 and TRBJ2-1, the CDR3 gives the full variable domain: NAGVMQNPRHLVRRRGQEARLRCSPMKGHSHVYWYRQLPEEGLKFMVYLQKENIIDESGMPKERFSAEFPKEGPSILRIQQVVRGDSAAYFCASSLLGLANEQFFGPGTRLTVL.